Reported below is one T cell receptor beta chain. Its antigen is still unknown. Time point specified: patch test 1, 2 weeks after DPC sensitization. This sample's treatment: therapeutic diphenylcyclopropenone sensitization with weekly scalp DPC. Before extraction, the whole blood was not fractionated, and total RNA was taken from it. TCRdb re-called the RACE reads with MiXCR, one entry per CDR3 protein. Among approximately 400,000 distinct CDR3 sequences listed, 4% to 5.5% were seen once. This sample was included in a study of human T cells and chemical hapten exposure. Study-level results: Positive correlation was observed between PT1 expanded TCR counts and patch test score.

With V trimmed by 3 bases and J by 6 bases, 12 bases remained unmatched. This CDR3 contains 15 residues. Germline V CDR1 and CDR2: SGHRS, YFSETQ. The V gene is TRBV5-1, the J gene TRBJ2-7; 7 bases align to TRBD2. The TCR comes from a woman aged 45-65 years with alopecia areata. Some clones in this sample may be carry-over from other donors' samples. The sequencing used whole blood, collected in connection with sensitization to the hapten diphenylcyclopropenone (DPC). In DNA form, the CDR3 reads TGCGCCAGCAGCTCAGGGACCTACTCGGGGGGCGAGCAGTACTTC. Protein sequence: CASSSGTYSGGEQYF.